This TCR beta chain was profiled in a study of molecular identifiers for immune sequencing clone quantification. Study-wide background: Replicate experiments divided RNA from 20,000 or 100,000 naive CD8 cells into five parts and sequenced four.

V lost 0 bases, J lost 1 base, and 3 bases stayed unmatched. The CDR3 runs to 17 residues. In germline, CDR1 is MNHEY, CDR2 SVGEGT. Worth noting for this clonotype: Its antigen is unknown.

Libraries of naive CD8 T cells were made from roughly 18,000 to 920,000 sorted cells. They used 10%, 30% or 50% RNA. TCRdb passed the PCR reads through MiXCR, listing each CDR3 protein once. The sample consists of around 40,000 distinct CDR3 sequences, roughly a fifth of them appearing once. Study outcomes and limitations: A single cell's spiked Jurkat TCR RNA was reportedly detectable among 900,000 to 1,000,000 naive cells.

The rearrangement uses TRBV6-2 or TRBV6-3 and TRBJ2-7, with TRBD2 matching 13 bases. This clonotype was obtained from a human donor in good health. Some libraries in this study had Jurkat cell RNA spiked in. Sequencing was carried out using naive CD8+ T cells from blood, with Jurkat cell RNA spiked in. This sample's subset: FACS-sorted CD8+CD4-CCR7+CD45RA+ naive T cells. The CDR3, as DNA: TGTGCCAGCAGTTACTCGACTAGCGGGGGGCCGTCCTACGAGCAGTACTTC. It codes for CASSYSTSGGPSYEQYF.